This is a list of T cell receptor beta chains from one sample in a study of T-cell reconstitution after alpha-beta-depleted transplantation in children. TCRdb re-called the PCR reads with MiXCR, one entry per CDR3 protein. The table lists around 960,000 distinct CDR3 sequences, under 30% of them singletons. Specimen: PBMCs, mostly from graft donor cells, collected 360 days after TCRalphabeta/CD19-depleted stem cell transplant. These receptors were taken from a boy in the first two years of life who had a stem cell transplant for SCID, so the T cells may come from the graft donor. Each CDR3 is given with its conserved first and last residue. D genes are given only for firm matches. Not every row has a clone size; where given, it reads once, few, many or a size class.

cdr3_length j_call clone_size d_call v_call cdr3_aa cdr3_nt
15 TRBJ1-2 . TRBD1 TRBV4-1 CASSQRDREGYGYTF TGCGCCAGCAGCCAGAGGGACAGGGAGGGCTATGGCTACACCTTC
16 TRBJ2-2 few . TRBV5-8 CASSLFARAGTGELFF TGTGCCAGCAGCTTGTTTGCCAGGGCTGGGACCGGGGAGCTGTTTTTT
16 TRBJ2-1 . TRBD2 TRBV6-2/TRBV6-3 CASSFLAGGPRDEQFF TGTGCCAGCAGTTTTCTAGCGGGGGGGCCTCGTGATGAGCAGTTCTTC
13 TRBJ1-1 few TRBD1 TRBV30 CAWKAQGGTEAFF TGTGCCTGGAAGGCACAGGGGGGAACTGAAGCTTTCTTT
12 TRBJ1-1 . . TRBV20-1 CSASSGQLEAFF TGCAGTGCTAGTAGCGGACAACTTGAAGCTTTCTTT
15 TRBJ2-3 few TRBD1 TRBV7-9 CASSPDRGYPDTQYF TGTGCCAGCAGCCCCGACAGGGGGTATCCAGATACGCAGTATTTT
14 TRBJ2-7 few . TRBV28 CASSSRQVSYEQYF TGTGCCAGCAGTTCCAGACAGGTCTCCTACGAGCAGTACTTC
13 TRBJ2-5 . TRBD2 TRBV2 CASSGGAVETQYF TGTGCCAGTAGCGGGGGGGCCGTGGAGACCCAGTACTTC
13 TRBJ1-5 . . TRBV28 CASMWNSYQPQHF TGTGCCAGCATGTGGAACAGCTATCAGCCCCAGCATTTT
16 TRBJ2-5 few . TRBV7-8 CASSQEGIRYQETQYF TGTGCCAGCAGCCAGGAGGGAATACGGTACCAAGAGACCCAGTACTTC
9 TRBJ1-2 . . TRBV29-1 CSVDRGYTF TGCAGCGTTGATCGTGGCTACACCTTC
15 TRBJ1-3 few . TRBV4-2 CASSQEGAAGNTIYF TGTGCCAGCAGCCAAGAAGGGGCAGCTGGAAACACCATATATTTT
15 TRBJ1-1 . TRBD1 TRBV15 CATSRDGTGNTEAFF TGTGCCACCAGCAGAGATGGGACAGGTAACACTGAAGCTTTCTTT
18 TRBJ2-1 few . TRBV15 CATSREGVFGGPYNEQFF TGTGCCACCAGCAGAGAGGGCGTTTTTGGCGGGCCCTACAATGAGCAGTTCTTC
14 TRBJ2-3 few TRBD2 TRBV10-2 CANSAAGGTDTQYF TGCGCCAACTCAGCCGCGGGGGGCACAGATACGCAGTATTTT
13 TRBJ2-7 . TRBD1 TRBV4-1 CASSHTTGAEQYF TGCGCCAGCAGCCATACCACAGGGGCTGAGCAGTACTTC
13 TRBJ2-7 few . TRBV12-3/TRBV12-4 CASSLRAPLEQYF TGTGCCAGCAGTTTACGGGCCCCCCTCGAGCAGTACTTC
16 TRBJ2-7 . . TRBV24-1 CATSDDRRRGVYEQYF TGTGCCACCAGTGATGACCGACGCAGGGGAGTCTACGAGCAGTACTTC
15 TRBJ2-7 . . TRBV29-1 CSVDEGRGSTYEQYF TGCAGCGTTGACGAGGGGCGAGGGTCTACCTACGAGCAGTACTTC
18 TRBJ2-1 . . TRBV5-5 CASSLEVPQFLPYNEQFF TGTGCCAGCAGCTTGGAGGTTCCCCAATTTCTCCCTTACAATGAGCAGTTCTTC
14 TRBJ2-3 . . TRBV5-1 CASSFPASTDTQYF TGCGCCAGCAGCTTCCCCGCAAGCACAGATACGCAGTATTTT
13 TRBJ1-3 . . TRBV9 CASSELARNTIYF TGTGCCAGCAGCGAATTGGCTAGAAACACCATATATTTT
18 TRBJ2-3 . . TRBV27 CASSYDRPNWVGTDTQYF TGTGCCAGCAGTTACGACAGGCCGAACTGGGTGGGCACAGATACGCAGTATTTT
16 TRBJ1-2 . . TRBV6-5 CASSYSITAMGYGYTF TGTGCCAGCAGTTACTCAATCACGGCGATGGGCTATGGCTACACCTTC
14 TRBJ2-5 few . TRBV27 CASSPGTAYETQYF TGTGCCAGCAGTCCTGGAACAGCGTACGAGACCCAGTACTTC
11 TRBJ2-4 . . TRBV5-1 CASSEGPIQYF TGCGCCAGCAGCGAGGGGCCTATTCAGTACTTC
14 TRBJ2-4 . . TRBV27 CASSPLGKLGIQYF TGTGCCAGCAGCCCCCTGGGGAAATTGGGCATTCAGTACTTC
15 TRBJ2-1 once . TRBV28 CASSPLGGPSNERFF TGTGCCAGCAGTCCTCTTGGGGGGCCGAGCAATGAGCGGTTCTTC